This is a list of T cell receptor beta chains from one sample in a study of blood T cell repertoires in COVID-19. Libraries were prepared by immunoSEQ multiplex PCR; TCRdb keeps only in-frame clonotypes and omits some of them. The sample consists of roughly 460,000 clones, 70% to 90% of them appearing once. Material for sequencing was peripheral blood. The receptors derive from a man in his late teens or twenties with COVID-19, enrolled during active disease. The CDR3 runs from the conserved cysteine through the conserved F or W. A D gene is named only where the DNA matches it firmly. The size field is filled for only some rows; it gives once, few, many or a size class.

J gene: TRBJ2-7
D gene: NA
V gene: TRBV7-8
clone size: NA
CDR3 protein: CASSRATGTATYEQYF
CDR3 DNA: TGTGCCAGCAGCCGCGCGACCGGGACTGCAACCTACGAGCAGTACTTC

J gene: TRBJ1-2
D gene: NA
V gene: TRBV13
clone size: NA
CDR3 protein: CASSLGVYGYTF
CDR3 DNA: TGTGCCAGCAGCTTAGGCGTATATGGCTACACCTTC

J gene: TRBJ2-7
D gene: TRBD1
V gene: TRBV5-1
clone size: few
CDR3 protein: CASSPSWTGGYEQYF
CDR3 DNA: TGCGCCAGCAGCCCTTCCTGGACAGGGGGCTACGAGCAGTACTTC

J gene: TRBJ2-3
D gene: TRBD2
V gene: TRBV7-8
clone size: few
CDR3 protein: CAVSGGGATDTQYF
CDR3 DNA: TGTGCCGTCTCGGGGGGGGGCGCGACAGATACGCAGTATTTT

J gene: TRBJ2-7
D gene: NA
V gene: TRBV27
clone size: NA
CDR3 protein: CASSPQGIYEQYF
CDR3 DNA: TGTGCCAGCAGTCCTCAGGGGATCTACGAGCAGTACTTC

J gene: TRBJ2-7
D gene: TRBD2
V gene: TRBV2
clone size: NA
CDR3 protein: CASSMGLALIF
CDR3 DNA: TGTGCCAGCAGTATGGGACTAGCATTAATCTTC

J gene: TRBJ2-1
D gene: TRBD2
V gene: TRBV7-9
clone size: NA
CDR3 protein: CASSSPGAGSNEQFF
CDR3 DNA: TGTGCCAGCAGCTCCCCCGGAGCGGGGTCCAATGAGCAGTTCTTC

J gene: TRBJ1-2
D gene: NA
V gene: TRBV6-2/TRBV6-3
clone size: NA
CDR3 protein: CASSYSTAGNGYTF
CDR3 DNA: TGTGCCAGCAGTTACTCGACAGCAGGGAATGGCTACACCTTC

J gene: TRBJ2-3
D gene: TRBD2
V gene: TRBV19
clone size: NA
CDR3 protein: CATSSGRRTDTQYF
CDR3 DNA: TGTGCCACTTCTAGCGGGAGGCGCACAGATACGCAGTATTTT

J gene: TRBJ1-3
D gene: TRBD1
V gene: TRBV18
clone size: once
CDR3 protein: CASSQSGTGTGNTIYF
CDR3 DNA: TGTGCCAGCTCACAGTCCGGGACAGGGACTGGAAACACCATATATTTT

J gene: TRBJ2-1
D gene: TRBD2
V gene: TRBV2
clone size: NA
CDR3 protein: CATKKEPSGNNEQFF
CDR3 DNA: TGTGCCACCAAAAAGGAGCCTAGCGGAAACAATGAGCAGTTCTTC

J gene: TRBJ1-2
D gene: NA
V gene: TRBV9
clone size: NA
CDR3 protein: CASSVGGRGYYGYTF
CDR3 DNA: TGTGCCAGCAGCGTAGGAGGTCGAGGCTACTATGGCTACACCTTC

J gene: TRBJ1-5
D gene: NA
V gene: TRBV3-1/TRBV3-2
clone size: NA
CDR3 protein: CASSQVSGNQPQHF
CDR3 DNA: TGTGCCAGCAGCCAAGTGTCAGGAAATCAGCCCCAGCATTTT

J gene: TRBJ1-4
D gene: NA
V gene: TRBV2
clone size: NA
CDR3 protein: CASSEALGGGGEKLFF
CDR3 DNA: TGTGCCAGCAGTGAAGCGCTTGGGGGGGGTGGTGAAAAACTGTTTTTT

J gene: TRBJ2-1
D gene: NA
V gene: TRBV6-6
clone size: NA
CDR3 protein: CASIRGAAYNEQFF
CDR3 DNA: TGTGCCAGCATCCGGGGGGCGGCCTACAATGAGCAGTTCTTC

J gene: TRBJ2-7
D gene: TRBD1
V gene: TRBV2
clone size: NA
CDR3 protein: CASSEGTGNEQYF
CDR3 DNA: TGTGCCAGCAGTGAAGGGACAGGGAACGAGCAGTACTTC

J gene: TRBJ2-1
D gene: NA
V gene: TRBV6-5
clone size: once
CDR3 protein: CASSYGGTSSRQFF
CDR3 DNA: TGTGCCAGCAGTTACGGCGGCACTAGCTCCCGACAGTTCTTC

J gene: TRBJ2-3
D gene: TRBD2
V gene: TRBV11-2
clone size: NA
CDR3 protein: CASSPPTSGGTDTQYF
CDR3 DNA: TGTGCCAGCAGCCCTCCGACTAGCGGGGGCACAGATACGCAGTATTTT

J gene: TRBJ2-5
D gene: TRBD2
V gene: TRBV3-1/TRBV3-2
clone size: NA
CDR3 protein: CASSPGGRVTQYF
CDR3 DNA: TGTGCCAGCAGCCCCGGGGGGAGGGTGACCCAGTACTTC

J gene: TRBJ2-6
D gene: TRBD2
V gene: TRBV27
clone size: NA
CDR3 protein: CASAGGLGANVLTF
CDR3 DNA: TGTGCCAGCGCGGGGGGGCTTGGGGCCAACGTCCTGACTTTC

J gene: TRBJ2-5
D gene: NA
V gene: TRBV19
clone size: once
CDR3 protein: CASRTTRRGTQYF
CDR3 DNA: TGTGCCAGTAGAACGACTAGAAGGGGGACCCAGTACTTC

J gene: TRBJ2-7
D gene: TRBD2
V gene: TRBV6-5
clone size: NA
CDR3 protein: CASRVGGGSHEQYF
CDR3 DNA: TGTGCCAGCAGGGTTGGCGGGGGGAGCCACGAGCAGTACTTC

J gene: TRBJ2-3
D gene: NA
V gene: TRBV30
clone size: NA
CDR3 protein: CAWSLYTDTQYF
CDR3 DNA: TGTGCCTGGAGTTTATACACAGATACGCAGTATTTT

J gene: TRBJ2-5
D gene: TRBD1
V gene: TRBV6-2/TRBV6-3
clone size: NA
CDR3 protein: CASSYYRGRGLETQYF
CDR3 DNA: TGTGCCAGCAGTTATTACAGGGGGCGCGGGTTGGAGACCCAGTACTTC

J gene: TRBJ2-1
D gene: TRBD2
V gene: TRBV9
clone size: NA
CDR3 protein: CASSALGTSDNEQFF
CDR3 DNA: TGTGCCAGCAGCGCGCTTGGGACTAGCGACAATGAGCAGTTCTTC

J gene: TRBJ1-2
D gene: TRBD1
V gene: TRBV6-5
clone size: NA
CDR3 protein: CASSYRQGHGYTF
CDR3 DNA: TGTGCCAGCAGTTACCGACAGGGACATGGCTACACCTTC

J gene: TRBJ2-5
D gene: TRBD2
V gene: TRBV4-1
clone size: NA
CDR3 protein: CASSQGLAVQETQYF
CDR3 DNA: TGCGCCAGCAGCCAAGGGCTAGCGGTCCAAGAGACCCAGTACTTC

J gene: TRBJ2-7
D gene: TRBD2
V gene: TRBV7-3
clone size: NA
CDR3 protein: CASSWGGLTYEQYF
CDR3 DNA: TGTGCCAGCAGCTGGGGGGGACTTACCTACGAGCAGTACTTC

J gene: TRBJ2-3
D gene: TRBD2
V gene: TRBV6-5
clone size: NA
CDR3 protein: CASSQRGSNTDTQYF
CDR3 DNA: TGTGCCAGCAGCCAGCGGGGGTCAAACACAGATACGCAGTATTTT

J gene: TRBJ1-6
D gene: TRBD1
V gene: TRBV10-2
clone size: NA
CDR3 protein: CASSRTNRDRDFGSYNSPLHF
CDR3 DNA: TGCGCCAGCAGTCGCACCAATCGGGACAGGGATTTTGGGTCCTATAATTCACCCCTCCACTTT

J gene: TRBJ1-1
D gene: TRBD1
V gene: TRBV4-1
clone size: NA
CDR3 protein: CASSWIPTGVTEAFF
CDR3 DNA: TGCGCCAGCAGCTGGATCCCAACAGGGGTCACTGAAGCTTTCTTT

J gene: TRBJ2-5
D gene: NA
V gene: TRBV7-2
clone size: NA
CDR3 protein: CASSPSLLQETQYF
CDR3 DNA: TGTGCCAGCAGCCCATCCTTACTGCAAGAGACCCAGTACTTC

J gene: TRBJ1-1
D gene: NA
V gene: TRBV6-1
clone size: NA
CDR3 protein: CASSENPARQAEAFF
CDR3 DNA: TGTGCCAGCAGTGAAAATCCCGCCCGACAGGCTGAAGCTTTCTTT

J gene: TRBJ1-1
D gene: NA
V gene: TRBV7-3
clone size: NA
CDR3 protein: CASSLGVGGAEAFF
CDR3 DNA: TGTGCCAGCAGCTTAGGGGTAGGGGGAGCTGAAGCTTTCTTT

J gene: TRBJ2-3
D gene: TRBD2
V gene: TRBV11-3
clone size: NA
CDR3 protein: CASSASGRGDTDTQYF
CDR3 DNA: TGTGCCAGCAGCGCTAGCGGGAGAGGGGACACAGATACGCAGTATTTT

J gene: TRBJ1-5
D gene: TRBD1
V gene: TRBV15
clone size: NA
CDR3 protein: CATSSAGQVMNQPQHF
CDR3 DNA: TGTGCCACCAGCAGCGCTGGACAGGTGATGAATCAGCCCCAGCATTTT

J gene: TRBJ2-1
D gene: TRBD2
V gene: TRBV27
clone size: NA
CDR3 protein: CASSLGVPAGETYYNEQFF
CDR3 DNA: TGTGCCAGCAGTTTAGGGGTTCCAGCGGGGGAAACCTACTACAATGAGCAGTTCTTC

J gene: TRBJ1-5
D gene: TRBD1
V gene: TRBV5-1
clone size: NA
CDR3 protein: CASSVTGQGGQPQHF
CDR3 DNA: TGCGCCAGCAGCGTGACCGGACAGGGAGGTCAGCCCCAGCATTTT

J gene: TRBJ2-7
D gene: TRBD2
V gene: TRBV30
clone size: NA
CDR3 protein: CAWCRAGRVPCEQYF
CDR3 DNA: TGTGCCTGGTGCCGGGCAGGGAGGGTACCGTGCGAGCAGTACTTC

J gene: TRBJ2-5
D gene: NA
V gene: TRBV10-3
clone size: NA
CDR3 protein: CAISEGGWTQYF
CDR3 DNA: TGTGCCATCAGTGAGGGAGGTTGGACCCAGTACTTC

J gene: TRBJ1-3
D gene: NA
V gene: TRBV21-1
clone size: NA
CDR3 protein: CASSKVRRQGGNTIYF
CDR3 DNA: TGTGCCAGCAGCAAAGTCCGTCGGCAGGGTGGAAACACCATATATTTT

J gene: TRBJ2-5
D gene: NA
V gene: TRBV27
clone size: NA
CDR3 protein: CASKDWGEETQYF
CDR3 DNA: TGTGCCAGCAAGGACTGGGGAGAAGAGACCCAGTACTTC